These T cell receptor beta chains were read from a single sample in a study of T cell repertoires in cytomegalovirus infection. Their antigens remain unidentified. MiXCR, run by TCRdb on the reads, gives a single entry per CDR3 protein. The table includes about 830,000 distinct CDR3 sequences, about 31% detected once. The sequences come from cultured CD8+ T cells from PBMCs, collected from culture after CMV antigen stimulation. The receptor set was obtained from a human donor in good health (CMV status not recorded). Some clones in this sample may be carry-over from other donors' samples. The CDR3 runs from the conserved cysteine through the conserved F or W. A D gene is named only where the DNA matches it firmly. Clone size is given for some rows only: seen once, a few or many times, or a class if the clone is expanded.

few	TRBV11-2	TRBJ1-1	.	CASSLGATAFF	TGTGCCAGCAGCTTAGGCGCCACGGCTTTCTTT
.	TRBV20-1	TRBJ2-7	.	CSARTLDSSSYEQYF	TGCAGTGCACGCACCCTGGACAGCAGCTCCTACGAGCAGTACTTC
.	TRBV14	TRBJ1-3	.	CASSQAHVGSSGNTIYF	TGTGCCAGCAGCCAAGCCCATGTCGGGAGCTCTGGAAACACCATATATTTT
few	TRBV7-9	TRBJ2-2	.	CASSPRPPTGELFF	TGTGCCAGCAGCCCCCGGCCCCCTACCGGGGAGCTGTTTTTT
few	TRBV10-2	TRBJ2-1	.	CASSEPGYNEQFF	TGCGCCAGCAGTGAACCCGGATACAATGAGCAGTTCTTC
.	TRBV9	TRBJ2-1	TRBD2	CASSGAGGPSYNEQFF	TGTGCCAGCAGCGGGGCGGGGGGGCCCTCCTACAATGAGCAGTTCTTC
.	TRBV7-9	TRBJ2-5	TRBD1	CASSSRNYRGQETQYF	TGTGCCAGCAGCTCCAGAAACTACAGGGGCCAAGAGACCCAGTACTTC
.	TRBV4-3	TRBJ2-3	TRBD2	CASSQEGAGGSTDTQYF	TGCGCCAGCAGCCAAGAGGGAGCGGGGGGGAGCACAGATACGCAGTATTTT
few	TRBV27	TRBJ1-5	.	CASTPAGVDQPQHF	TGTGCCAGCACCCCCGCAGGGGTGGATCAGCCCCAGCATTTT
.	TRBV14	TRBJ1-1	.	CASSQGPGSLFAFF	TGTGCCAGCAGCCAAGGTCCAGGGTCTTTATTCGCTTTCTTT
.	TRBV7-9	TRBJ1-2	.	CASSFSDFGNYGYTF	TGTGCCAGCAGCTTCTCCGATTTCGGCAACTATGGCTACACCTTC
.	TRBV4-1	TRBJ2-1	TRBD1	CASSQVWGQGADNEQFF	TGCGCCAGCAGCCAAGTGTGGGGGCAGGGGGCGGATAATGAGCAGTTCTTC
.	TRBV27	TRBJ1-3	.	CASSTYRSSGNTIYF	TGTGCCAGCAGTACATACCGAAGCTCTGGAAACACCATATATTTT
.	TRBV10-3	TRBJ1-1	.	CAISEAGVAEAFF	TGTGCCATCAGTGAGGCAGGGGTCGCTGAAGCTTTCTTT
few	TRBV6-2/TRBV6-3	TRBJ1-5	.	CASSHVDSNQPQHF	TGTGCCAGCAGCCACGTGGATAGCAATCAGCCCCAGCATTTT
few	TRBV6-2/TRBV6-3	TRBJ2-5	.	CASSYSMGRVHQETQYF	TGTGCCAGCAGTTACTCGATGGGCAGGGTGCACCAAGAGACCCAGTACTTC
few	TRBV24-1	TRBJ1-1	TRBD1	CATSDSGQGLNTEAFF	TGTGCCACCAGTGACTCGGGACAGGGTTTGAACACTGAAGCTTTCTTT
.	TRBV6-5	TRBJ1-1	.	CASSYIRANTEAFF	TGTGCCAGCAGTTACATCCGAGCGAACACTGAAGCTTTCTTT
few	TRBV3-1	TRBJ1-2	.	CASSQDSSSTIGYTF	TGTGCCAGCAGCCAAGATTCCAGCTCTACTATAGGCTACACCTTC
few	TRBV5-4	TRBJ1-1	.	CATWPGGNTEAFF	TGTGCCACCTGGCCCGGGGGGAACACTGAAGCTTTCTTT
.	TRBV6-5	TRBJ2-1	TRBD2	CASSYLGIGVGGYNEQFF	TGTGCCAGCAGTTACTTGGGCATAGGAGTGGGGGGGTACAATGAGCAGTTCTTC
.	TRBV27	TRBJ1-1	TRBD1	CASSTRDRGNTEAFF	TGTGCCAGCAGCACTAGGGACAGGGGGAACACTGAAGCTTTCTTT
.	TRBV2	TRBJ2-7	.	CASSEKFKLHYEQYF	TGTGCCAGCAGTGAGAAATTTAAGTTACACTACGAGCAGTACTTC
few	TRBV19	TRBJ1-5	.	CASSIRQPSNQPQHF	TGTGCCAGTAGTATTAGGCAGCCAAGCAATCAGCCCCAGCATTTT
.	TRBV2	TRBJ2-3	.	CASSVGRVGTDTQYF	TGTGCCAGCAGTGTCGGCAGGGTGGGCACAGATACGCAGTATTTT
.	TRBV6-6	TRBJ1-2	.	CASLDSSNYGYTF	TGTGCCAGCCTGGACAGCTCTAACTATGGCTACACCTTC
.	TRBV15	TRBJ1-2	.	CATLHPEPNYGYTF	TGTGCCACCTTACACCCAGAGCCTAACTATGGCTACACCTTC
.	TRBV4-1	TRBJ2-3	.	CASSSSRASTDTQYF	TGCGCCAGCAGCTCCAGCCGGGCGAGCACAGATACGCAGTATTTT
.	TRBV7-8	TRBJ1-5	.	CASSFKKGAQPQHF	TGTGCCAGCAGCTTTAAGAAAGGGGCTCAGCCCCAGCATTTT
.	TRBV12-3/TRBV12-4	TRBJ2-4	TRBD2	CASSLSGGAGHFQYF	TGTGCCAGCAGTCTAAGCGGGGGGGCTGGACATTTTCAGTACTTC
.	TRBV12-3/TRBV12-4	TRBJ1-2	.	CASSLNGLPSRYGYTF	TGTGCCAGCAGTTTAAATGGATTACCCTCCCGGTATGGCTACACCTTC
.	TRBV7-3	TRBJ2-1	TRBD2	CASSLVSGDRYNEQFF	TGTGCCAGCAGCTTAGTTAGCGGGGACCGCTACAATGAGCAGTTCTTC
few	TRBV6-2/TRBV6-3	TRBJ2-5	.	CASRGAGLQETQYF	TGTGCCAGCAGAGGGGCGGGGCTTCAAGAGACCCAGTACTTC
many	TRBV7-6	TRBJ2-5	.	CASTYLWGAKETQYF	TGTGCCAGCACCTACCTTTGGGGGGCTAAAGAGACCCAGTACTTC